Listed below are T cell receptor beta chains from one sample, sequenced in a study of OX40 agonist ivuxolimab in advanced cancers. TCRdb's table, derived via immunoSEQ multiplex PCR, lists solely in-frame clones and lacks some. The data contain roughly 60,000 clones, approximately 84% of them seen just once; the ten biggest clones take up about 4.5%. The source was CD4+ or CD8+ T cells sorted from blood, collected in a trial of the OX40 agonist ivuxolimab. These receptors were collected from an adult with an advanced solid tumor such as melanoma, head and neck, liver or kidney cancer. CDR3s include the opening cysteine and the closing phenylalanine or tryptophan. The order of the fields is clone size, J gene, D gene, V gene, CDR3 DNA, CDR3 protein. The D gene is left open where the match is weak. A row's size may be missing; if present it is once, few, many or a size class.

clone_size: -
j_call: TRBJ2-1
d_call: -
v_call: TRBV9
cdr3_nt: TGTGCCAGCAGCTCCCGGACAGAGGGTTACAATGAGCAGTTCTTC
cdr3_aa: CASSSRTEGYNEQFF

clone_size: -
j_call: TRBJ1-4
d_call: -
v_call: TRBV28
cdr3_nt: TGTGCCAGCTGGGGTGCAACTAATGAAAAACTGTTTTTT
cdr3_aa: CASWGATNEKLFF

clone_size: -
j_call: TRBJ2-7
d_call: -
v_call: TRBV5-1
cdr3_nt: TGCGCCAGCAGCTTGGGACAGATCTACGAGCAGTACTTC
cdr3_aa: CASSLGQIYEQYF

clone_size: -
j_call: TRBJ2-3
d_call: -
v_call: TRBV7-3
cdr3_nt: TGTGCCAGCAGCCCCGTTGTGGCAGATACGCAGTATTTT
cdr3_aa: CASSPVVADTQYF

clone_size: -
j_call: TRBJ2-7
d_call: TRBD2
v_call: TRBV4-1
cdr3_nt: TGCGCCAGCAGCCAAGAGGGGGAGACTAGCGGATACTACGAGCAGTACTTC
cdr3_aa: CASSQEGETSGYYEQYF

clone_size: -
j_call: TRBJ2-5
d_call: -
v_call: TRBV7-8
cdr3_nt: TGTGCCAGCAGCCCGTCAAGGTGGGCTGTAAGAAGGTCCGCCCCCACCCAGTACTTC
cdr3_aa: CASSPSRWAVRRSAPTQYF

clone_size: -
j_call: TRBJ2-5
d_call: TRBD1
v_call: TRBV6-1
cdr3_nt: TGTGCCAGCAGTAAGGGACAGGCCAAAGAGACCCAGTACTTC
cdr3_aa: CASSKGQAKETQYF

clone_size: -
j_call: TRBJ2-7
d_call: -
v_call: TRBV2
cdr3_nt: TGTGCCAGCAGTGAAGGGGGCCGGGACGGGTCCTACGAGCAGTACTTC
cdr3_aa: CASSEGGRDGSYEQYF

clone_size: -
j_call: TRBJ1-1
d_call: -
v_call: TRBV28
cdr3_nt: TGTGCCAGCTCTGTGGCGAACACTGAAGCTTTCTTT
cdr3_aa: CASSVANTEAFF

clone_size: -
j_call: TRBJ2-5
d_call: -
v_call: TRBV9
cdr3_nt: TGTGCCAGCAGCGTAGGATACGGTAAAGAGACCCAGTACTTC
cdr3_aa: CASSVGYGKETQYF

clone_size: -
j_call: TRBJ2-7
d_call: TRBD2
v_call: TRBV9
cdr3_nt: TGTGCCAGCAGCGAGCGGGGACTAGCCCAGAACGAGCAGTACTTC
cdr3_aa: CASSERGLAQNEQYF

clone_size: -
j_call: TRBJ2-3
d_call: TRBD2
v_call: TRBV18
cdr3_nt: TGTGCCAGCTCACGGACTAGCGACGGCACAGATACGCAGTATTTT
cdr3_aa: CASSRTSDGTDTQYF

clone_size: few
j_call: TRBJ2-7
d_call: -
v_call: TRBV18
cdr3_nt: TGTGCCAGCTCACCCGGGACTCGCAGGGAGCAGTACTTC
cdr3_aa: CASSPGTRREQYF

clone_size: few
j_call: TRBJ1-5
d_call: TRBD1
v_call: TRBV28
cdr3_nt: TGTGCCAGCAGACAAGGACAGGGTCGTCAGCCCCAGCATTTT
cdr3_aa: CASRQGQGRQPQHF

clone_size: -
j_call: TRBJ2-3
d_call: TRBD2
v_call: TRBV14
cdr3_nt: TGTGCCAGCAGCCAAGTGAGGACTAGCGGAACCGATACGCAGTATTTT
cdr3_aa: CASSQVRTSGTDTQYF

clone_size: -
j_call: TRBJ2-3
d_call: TRBD2
v_call: TRBV15
cdr3_nt: TGTGCCACCGAGCGAAGTGGGGGGGCAGATACGCAGTATTTT
cdr3_aa: CATERSGGADTQYF

clone_size: -
j_call: TRBJ2-1
d_call: -
v_call: TRBV6-1
cdr3_nt: TGTGCCATCTCGGGACTGGCTTCATACAATGAGCAGTTCTTC
cdr3_aa: CAISGLASYNEQFF

clone_size: -
j_call: TRBJ2-1
d_call: -
v_call: TRBV7-2
cdr3_nt: TGTGCCAGCAGCTTAGCTCGAGACAATGAGCAGTTCTTC
cdr3_aa: CASSLARDNEQFF

clone_size: -
j_call: TRBJ2-3
d_call: -
v_call: TRBV10-3
cdr3_nt: TGTGCCATCAGTGAGTCGCGCCTAGAAGGAGATACGCAGTATTTT
cdr3_aa: CAISESRLEGDTQYF

clone_size: -
j_call: TRBJ2-4
d_call: TRBD2
v_call: TRBV2
cdr3_nt: TGTGCCAGCAGGAAGAGTAGCGGGAGTGCGGACATTCAGTACTTC
cdr3_aa: CASRKSSGSADIQYF

clone_size: once
j_call: TRBJ2-7
d_call: -
v_call: TRBV5-1
cdr3_nt: TGCGCCAGCAGCTTGAGACAGAGTTCCTACGAGCAGTACTTC
cdr3_aa: CASSLRQSSYEQYF

clone_size: -
j_call: TRBJ2-1
d_call: TRBD2
v_call: TRBV4-3
cdr3_nt: TGCGCCAGCAGCCCTAGCGGACACAATGAGCAGTTCTTC
cdr3_aa: CASSPSGHNEQFF

clone_size: -
j_call: TRBJ2-5
d_call: -
v_call: TRBV21-1
cdr3_nt: TGTGCCAGCAGCCGATGGACTGAGGGAGAGACCCAGTACTTC
cdr3_aa: CASSRWTEGETQYF

clone_size: once
j_call: TRBJ2-1
d_call: -
v_call: TRBV5-6
cdr3_nt: TGTGCCGCGAGTAGGGGTTCCTACAATGAGCAGTTCTTC
cdr3_aa: CAASRGSYNEQFF

clone_size: few
j_call: TRBJ1-2
d_call: -
v_call: TRBV25-1
cdr3_nt: TGTGCCAGCAGTTTGGGTTATGGCTACACCTTC
cdr3_aa: CASSLGYGYTF

clone_size: -
j_call: TRBJ2-7
d_call: TRBD2
v_call: TRBV7-9
cdr3_nt: TGTGCCAGCAGCCCTAAATTGCTAGCGGGAGGGTACGAGCAGTACTTC
cdr3_aa: CASSPKLLAGGYEQYF

clone_size: -
j_call: TRBJ2-1
d_call: -
v_call: TRBV30
cdr3_nt: TGTGCCTGGAGCGGCAGGAACTACAATGAGCAGTTCTTC
cdr3_aa: CAWSGRNYNEQFF

clone_size: -
j_call: TRBJ2-5
d_call: -
v_call: TRBV23-1
cdr3_nt: TGCGCCAGCAGTCAACCACAGATCCTCTGGCAAGAGACCCAGTACTTC
cdr3_aa: CASSQPQILWQETQYF

clone_size: -
j_call: TRBJ1-1
d_call: -
v_call: TRBV28
cdr3_nt: TGTGCCAGCAGTTTACAGGGGCGGGTAGTGGGTACTGAAGCTTTCTTT
cdr3_aa: CASSLQGRVVGTEAFF

clone_size: -
j_call: TRBJ2-2
d_call: -
v_call: TRBV28
cdr3_nt: TGTGCCAGCAGGGGAGGGACTCTGGGGGCCACCGGGGAGCTGTTTTTT
cdr3_aa: CASRGGTLGATGELFF

clone_size: few
j_call: TRBJ2-3
d_call: TRBD2
v_call: TRBV10-3
cdr3_nt: TGTGCCATCAGGAGGACTAGCGGGAGGCGTCAGACCAGCACAGATACGCAGTATTTT
cdr3_aa: CAIRRTSGRRQTSTDTQYF

clone_size: few
j_call: TRBJ1-2
d_call: -
v_call: TRBV2
cdr3_nt: TGTGCCAGCAGTGAGACAGTAACTAACTATGGCTACACCTTC
cdr3_aa: CASSETVTNYGYTF

clone_size: -
j_call: TRBJ2-7
d_call: -
v_call: TRBV27
cdr3_nt: TGTGCCAGCAGGCAAGCGGGCGAGGGTAACGAGCAGTACTTC
cdr3_aa: CASRQAGEGNEQYF

clone_size: -
j_call: TRBJ2-6
d_call: -
v_call: TRBV5-8
cdr3_nt: TGTGCCAGCAGCTTGGTCAGGGTCTCTGGGGCCAACGTCCTGACTTTC
cdr3_aa: CASSLVRVSGANVLTF

clone_size: -
j_call: TRBJ2-1
d_call: TRBD2
v_call: TRBV19
cdr3_nt: TGTGCCAGTAGTAGGGCTAGCGGGAGCTATGAGCAGTTCTTC
cdr3_aa: CASSRASGSYEQFF

clone_size: few
j_call: TRBJ1-1
d_call: TRBD1
v_call: TRBV18
cdr3_nt: TGTGCCAGCTCACGAGGACAGGGCACTGAAGCTTTCTTT
cdr3_aa: CASSRGQGTEAFF

clone_size: -
j_call: TRBJ2-3
d_call: -
v_call: TRBV5-6
cdr3_nt: TGTGCCAGCAGCTTAGTGCAGGGCACAGATACGCAGTATTTT
cdr3_aa: CASSLVQGTDTQYF

clone_size: -
j_call: TRBJ1-1
d_call: -
v_call: TRBV11-2
cdr3_nt: TGTGCCAGCAGCCGCGGGCGCGGGAACACTGAAGCTTTCTTT
cdr3_aa: CASSRGRGNTEAFF

clone_size: few
j_call: TRBJ1-1
d_call: -
v_call: TRBV4-1
cdr3_nt: TGCGCCAGCAGCCAGAGCCGGGTACGACAGTACCCGAACACTGAAGCTTTCTTT
cdr3_aa: CASSQSRVRQYPNTEAFF

clone_size: -
j_call: TRBJ2-2
d_call: -
v_call: TRBV5-1
cdr3_nt: TGCGCCAGCAGCATTGGGACCAGCGCGAACACCGGGGAGCTGTTTTTT
cdr3_aa: CASSIGTSANTGELFF

clone_size: -
j_call: TRBJ2-7
d_call: TRBD1
v_call: TRBV5-6
cdr3_nt: TGTGCCAGCAGCTTGACAGGGGCCAGCGAGCAGTACTTC
cdr3_aa: CASSLTGASEQYF

clone_size: once
j_call: TRBJ2-2
d_call: TRBD1
v_call: TRBV7-6
cdr3_nt: TGTGCCAGCAGCTTACCTCCCTTTTACCGGGACAGGGGGCGAAAAACCGGGGAGCTGTTTTTT
cdr3_aa: CASSLPPFYRDRGRKTGELFF

clone_size: -
j_call: TRBJ2-5
d_call: -
v_call: TRBV4-1
cdr3_nt: TGCGCCAGCAGCCAGCGCCGGGACGGCAAAGAGACCCAGTACTTC
cdr3_aa: CASSQRRDGKETQYF

clone_size: -
j_call: TRBJ1-5
d_call: -
v_call: TRBV21-1
cdr3_nt: TGTGCCACTCGAACAAGGGTTAGCAATCAGCCCCAGCATTTT
cdr3_aa: CATRTRVSNQPQHF

clone_size: -
j_call: TRBJ1-4
d_call: -
v_call: TRBV5-1
cdr3_nt: TGCGCCAGCAGCCACGACTCCACAGGCCCGATTGCAACTAATGAAAAACTGTTTTTT
cdr3_aa: CASSHDSTGPIATNEKLFF

clone_size: -
j_call: TRBJ2-7
d_call: -
v_call: TRBV2
cdr3_nt: TGTGCCAGCTCGTGGGGCGGAGGGACGATCTACGAGCAGTACTTC
cdr3_aa: CASSWGGGTIYEQYF

clone_size: few
j_call: TRBJ2-3
d_call: TRBD2
v_call: TRBV11-3
cdr3_nt: TGTGCCAGCAGCCGAAGACTAGCATCAGATACGCAGTATTTT
cdr3_aa: CASSRRLASDTQYF

clone_size: -
j_call: TRBJ2-1
d_call: -
v_call: TRBV5-6
cdr3_nt: TGTGCCAGCAGCTTCCGCGGGCTCCCCTACAATGAGCAGTTCTTC
cdr3_aa: CASSFRGLPYNEQFF

clone_size: once
j_call: TRBJ1-3
d_call: -
v_call: TRBV7-2
cdr3_nt: TGTGCCAGCAGCAAAGAGGGGGGTGGAAACACCATATATTTT
cdr3_aa: CASSKEGGGNTIYF

clone_size: -
j_call: TRBJ1-1
d_call: TRBD1
v_call: TRBV4-1
cdr3_nt: TGCGCCAGCAGCCAAGATAACAGGGGGCTTACTGAAGCTTTCTTT
cdr3_aa: CASSQDNRGLTEAFF

clone_size: -
j_call: TRBJ2-1
d_call: -
v_call: TRBV4-1
cdr3_nt: TGCGCCAGCAGCCAAGCGACAGATTACAATGAGCAGTTCTTC
cdr3_aa: CASSQATDYNEQFF